These T cell receptor beta chains were read from a single sample in a study of blood T cells in healthy people across ages. TCRdb redid the calling of the 5' RACE reads with MiXCR, one entry per CDR3 protein. Of 600,000 to 850,000 distinct CDR3 sequences in the sample, roughly 25% were seen once. This sample also appeared in a second study, on T cells of mothers and their children.

Material for sequencing was blood. Every receptor here comes from a boy aged 5-17 years in good health. Each CDR3 is given with its conserved first and last residue. D genes are given only for firm matches. Clone size, where shown, is once, few, many, or a class for clones that have expanded.

V gene	D gene	J gene	clone size	CDR3 DNA	CDR3 protein
TRBV20-1	-	TRBJ2-7	few	TGCAGTGCTAGCGCTAAGACAGGAGCTTTCTACGAGCAGTACTTC	CSASAKTGAFYEQYF
TRBV15	TRBD1	TRBJ2-7	-	TGTGCCACCAGCGATCGGACAGGGGGCTACGAGCAGTACTTC	CATSDRTGGYEQYF
TRBV5-1	TRBD1	TRBJ1-1	many	TGCGCCAGCAGGCCTCCAGGGGGGACTGAAGCTTTCTTT	CASRPPGGTEAFF
TRBV12-3/TRBV12-4	-	TRBJ2-4	-	TGTGCCAGCAGTACCTTAGGCCTTCAGTACTTC	CASSTLGLQYF
TRBV9	-	TRBJ2-5	-	TGTGCCAGCAGCGTAGAGGGTTTCACGGAAGAGACCCAGTACTTC	CASSVEGFTEETQYF
TRBV6-6	TRBD1	TRBJ1-4	-	TGTGCCAGCAGTGCGGACAGGGGAAAAGAAAAACTGTTTTTT	CASSADRGKEKLFF
TRBV20-1	-	TRBJ2-1	-	TGCAGTGCTGGGTTTGGGGTCGACAATGAGCAGTTCTTC	CSAGFGVDNEQFF
TRBV29-1	-	TRBJ2-7	few	TGCAGCGTTATGGGAGGACACTCCTACGAGCAGTACTTC	CSVMGGHSYEQYF
TRBV14	-	TRBJ2-1	few	TGTGCCAGCAGCCAAGACGACGTGGGCTCCTACAATGAGCAGTTCTTC	CASSQDDVGSYNEQFF
TRBV29-1	TRBD1	TRBJ2-5	-	TGCAGCGTTGATACAGGGGCTGAGACCCAGTACTTC	CSVDTGAETQYF
TRBV5-1	-	TRBJ2-5	-	TGCGCCAGCAGCTTCTTACCGGGGCCGTACCAAGAGACCCAGTACTTC	CASSFLPGPYQETQYF
TRBV20-1	-	TRBJ2-7	-	TGCAGTGCTAGTACAGGCCAATCCTACGAGCAGTACTTC	CSASTGQSYEQYF
TRBV29-1	TRBD2	TRBJ2-1	-	TGCAGCGCCGGACTAGGAAACGAGCAGTTCTTC	CSAGLGNEQFF
TRBV5-6	TRBD1	TRBJ2-7	-	TGTGCCAGCAGCCTCGTTCGGGGACAGGACCATCAAGAGCAGTACTTC	CASSLVRGQDHQEQYF
TRBV7-2	TRBD1	TRBJ2-5	few	TGTGCCAGCAGCGAGCTGGACAGGGGTGGGGAGACCCAGTACTTC	CASSELDRGGETQYF
TRBV28	-	TRBJ2-7	-	TGTGCCAGCAGTCCCTCGGGAGTCAACTACGAGCAGTACTTC	CASSPSGVNYEQYF
TRBV5-5	-	TRBJ1-2	-	TGTGCCAGCAGCGGGGTTGGGACCCGTGGCTACACCTTC	CASSGVGTRGYTF
TRBV4-3	TRBD1	TRBJ1-2	-	TGCGCCAGCAGCCAAGATACAGGGGGCATCAATGGCTACACCTTC	CASSQDTGGINGYTF